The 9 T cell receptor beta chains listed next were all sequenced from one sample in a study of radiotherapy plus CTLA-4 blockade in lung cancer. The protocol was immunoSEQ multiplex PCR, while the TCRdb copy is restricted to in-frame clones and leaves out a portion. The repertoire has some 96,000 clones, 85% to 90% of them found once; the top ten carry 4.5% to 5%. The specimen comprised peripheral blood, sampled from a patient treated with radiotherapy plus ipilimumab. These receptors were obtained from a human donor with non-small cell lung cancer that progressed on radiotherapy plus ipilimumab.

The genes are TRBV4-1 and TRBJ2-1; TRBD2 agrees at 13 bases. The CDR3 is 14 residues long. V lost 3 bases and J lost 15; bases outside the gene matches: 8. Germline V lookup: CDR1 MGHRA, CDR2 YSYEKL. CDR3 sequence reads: CASSHPGTSGILFF. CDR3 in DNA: TGCGCCAGCAGCCACCCCGGGACTAGCGGGATCCTGTTCTTC.

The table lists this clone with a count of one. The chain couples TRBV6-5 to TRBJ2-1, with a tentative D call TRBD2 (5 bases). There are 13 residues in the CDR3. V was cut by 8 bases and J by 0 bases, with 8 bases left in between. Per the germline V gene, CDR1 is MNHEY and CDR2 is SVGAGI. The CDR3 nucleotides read TGTGCCAGCTCGGGGAGCTCCTACAATGAGCAGTTCTTC. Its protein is CASSGSSYNEQFF.

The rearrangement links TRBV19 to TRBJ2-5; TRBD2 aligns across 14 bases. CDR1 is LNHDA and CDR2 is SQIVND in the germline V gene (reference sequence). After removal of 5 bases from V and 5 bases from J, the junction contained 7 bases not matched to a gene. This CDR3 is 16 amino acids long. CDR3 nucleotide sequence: TGTGCCAGTAGTTCAACGGGACTAGCGGGAGTTGAGACCCAGTACTTC. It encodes CASSSTGLAGVETQYF.

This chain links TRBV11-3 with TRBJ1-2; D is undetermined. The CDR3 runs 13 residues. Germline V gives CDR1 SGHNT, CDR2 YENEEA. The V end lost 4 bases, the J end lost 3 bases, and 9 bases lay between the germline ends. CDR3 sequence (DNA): TGTGCCAGCAGCTCGGACGGGGACTATGGCTACACCTTC. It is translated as CASSSDGDYGYTF.

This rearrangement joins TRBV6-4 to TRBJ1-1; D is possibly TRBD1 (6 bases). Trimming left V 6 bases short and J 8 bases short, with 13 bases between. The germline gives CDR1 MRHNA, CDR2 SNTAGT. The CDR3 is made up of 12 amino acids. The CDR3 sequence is CASRTGWGEAFF. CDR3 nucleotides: TGTGCCAGCAGAACAGGGTGGGGAGAAGCTTTCTTT.

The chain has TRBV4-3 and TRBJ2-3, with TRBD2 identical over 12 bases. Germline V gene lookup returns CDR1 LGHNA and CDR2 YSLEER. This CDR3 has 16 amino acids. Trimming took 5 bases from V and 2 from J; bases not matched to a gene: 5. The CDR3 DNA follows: TGCGCCAGCAGCGGGCGGACTAGCGGGGTCACAGATACGCAGTATTTT. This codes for CASSGRTSGVTDTQYF.

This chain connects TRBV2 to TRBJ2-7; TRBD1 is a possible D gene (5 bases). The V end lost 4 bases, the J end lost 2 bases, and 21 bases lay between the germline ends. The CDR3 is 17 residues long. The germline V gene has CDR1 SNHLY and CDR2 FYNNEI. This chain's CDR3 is CASSARDSPKRTYEQYF. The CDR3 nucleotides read TGTGCCAGCAGTGCCCGAGACAGTCCCAAGAGAACCTACGAGCAGTACTTC.

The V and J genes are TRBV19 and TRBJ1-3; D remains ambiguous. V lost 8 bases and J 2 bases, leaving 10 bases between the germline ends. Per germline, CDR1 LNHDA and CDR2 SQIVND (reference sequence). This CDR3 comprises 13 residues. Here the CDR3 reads CASGLPTGNTIYF. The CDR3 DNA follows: TGTGCCAGTGGACTACCTACTGGAAACACCATATATTTT.

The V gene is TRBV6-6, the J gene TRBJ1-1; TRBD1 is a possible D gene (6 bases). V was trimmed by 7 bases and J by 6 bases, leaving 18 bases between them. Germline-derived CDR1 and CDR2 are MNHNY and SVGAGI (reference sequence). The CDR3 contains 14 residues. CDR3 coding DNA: TGTGCCAGCACTAAGGGGGGGAGGAGGCCTGAAGCTTTCTTT. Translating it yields CASTKGGRRPEAFF.